This T cell receptor (beta chain) was captured by sequencing in a study of radiotherapy plus CTLA-4 blockade in lung cancer. The germline V gene has CDR1 SGDLS and CDR2 YYNGEE. The ends were cut back, 0 bases at V and 2 bases at J, with 17 bases in the middle. This CDR3 contains 17 residues. Clones were sequenced by immunoSEQ multiplex PCR, and TCRdb holds only the in-frame ones, with some missing. The sample comprises about 15,000 clones, 65% to 75% of which are singletons, and 53% rests with the top ten. Of note for this clone: Its antigen remains unknown.

Chemo-refractory metastatic non-small-cell lung cancer patients were treated with focal radiation plus CTLA-4 blockade with ipilimumab. Findings of the study overall: An expansion of tumor-derived TCR clones occurred in blood after radiotherapy plus ipilimumab.

The sequence derives from a human donor with non-small cell lung cancer whose response to radiotherapy plus ipilimumab could not be evaluated. The chain recombines TRBV9 with TRBJ2-5; tentatively, D is TRBD2 (6 bases). The sequencing here drew on peripheral blood, taken from a patient treated with radiotherapy plus ipilimumab. The CDR3: CASSVGGVKDGQETQYF. In nucleotides, the CDR3 is TGTGCCAGCAGCGTAGGCGGGGTAAAGGACGGACAAGAGACCCAGTACTTC.